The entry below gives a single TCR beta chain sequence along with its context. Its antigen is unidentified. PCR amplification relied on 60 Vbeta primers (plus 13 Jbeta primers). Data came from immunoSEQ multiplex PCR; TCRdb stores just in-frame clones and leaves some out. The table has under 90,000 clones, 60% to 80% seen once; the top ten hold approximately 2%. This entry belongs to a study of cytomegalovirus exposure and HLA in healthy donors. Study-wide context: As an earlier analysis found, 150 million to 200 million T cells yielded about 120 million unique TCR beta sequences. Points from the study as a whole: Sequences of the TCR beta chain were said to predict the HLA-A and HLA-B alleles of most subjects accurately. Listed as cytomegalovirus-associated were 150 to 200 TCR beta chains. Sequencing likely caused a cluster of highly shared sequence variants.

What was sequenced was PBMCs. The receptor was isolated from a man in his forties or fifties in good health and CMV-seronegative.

CDR3 sequence: CASSFEGAWQPQHF. The CDR3 nucleotides are TGTGCCAGCAGTTTTGAGGGGGCCTGGCAGCCCCAGCATTTT. The rearrangement joins TRBV28 to TRBJ1-5; 7 nucleotides agree with TRBD1. The CDR3 consists of 14 residues. Per germline, CDR1 MDHEN and CDR2 SYDVKM. V lost 3 bases and J lost 7; bases outside the gene matches: 6.